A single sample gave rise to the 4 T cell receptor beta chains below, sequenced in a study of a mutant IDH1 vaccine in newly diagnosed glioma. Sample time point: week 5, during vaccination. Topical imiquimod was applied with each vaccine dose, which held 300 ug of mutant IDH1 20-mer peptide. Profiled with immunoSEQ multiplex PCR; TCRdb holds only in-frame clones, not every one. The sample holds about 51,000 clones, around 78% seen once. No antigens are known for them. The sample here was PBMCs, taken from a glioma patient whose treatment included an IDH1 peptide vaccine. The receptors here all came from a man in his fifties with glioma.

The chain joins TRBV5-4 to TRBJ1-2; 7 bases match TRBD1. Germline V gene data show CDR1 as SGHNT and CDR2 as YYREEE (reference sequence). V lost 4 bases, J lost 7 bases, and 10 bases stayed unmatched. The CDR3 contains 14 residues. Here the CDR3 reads CASSRDRRSGGYTF. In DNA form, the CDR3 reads TGTGCCAGCAGCCGGGACAGACGCTCTGGTGGCTACACCTTC.

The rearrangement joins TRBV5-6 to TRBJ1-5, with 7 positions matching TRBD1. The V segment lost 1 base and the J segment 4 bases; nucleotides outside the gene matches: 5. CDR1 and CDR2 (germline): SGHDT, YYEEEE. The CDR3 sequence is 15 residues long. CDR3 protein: CASSLKGAWNQPQHF. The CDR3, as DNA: TGTGCCAGCAGCTTGAAGGGGGCTTGGAATCAGCCCCAGCATTTT. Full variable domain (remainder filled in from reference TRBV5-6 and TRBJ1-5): DAGVTQSPTHLIKTRGQQVTLRCSPKSGHDTVSWYQQALGQGPQFIFQYYEEEERQRGNFPDRFSGHQFPNYSSELNVNALLLGDSALYLCASSLKGAWNQPQHFGDGTRLSIL.

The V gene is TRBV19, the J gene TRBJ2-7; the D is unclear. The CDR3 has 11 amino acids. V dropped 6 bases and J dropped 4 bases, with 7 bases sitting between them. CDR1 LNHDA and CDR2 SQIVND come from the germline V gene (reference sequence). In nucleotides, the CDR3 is TGTGCCAGTAGAACTGAATACGAGCAGTACTTC. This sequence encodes CASRTEYEQYF.

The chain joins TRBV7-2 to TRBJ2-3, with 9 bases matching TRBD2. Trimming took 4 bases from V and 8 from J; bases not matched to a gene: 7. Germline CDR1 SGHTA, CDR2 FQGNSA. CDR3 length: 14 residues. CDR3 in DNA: TGTGCCAGCAGCTCCAGACTAGCGGAGGGTACGCAGTATTTT. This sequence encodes CASSSRLAEGTQYF.